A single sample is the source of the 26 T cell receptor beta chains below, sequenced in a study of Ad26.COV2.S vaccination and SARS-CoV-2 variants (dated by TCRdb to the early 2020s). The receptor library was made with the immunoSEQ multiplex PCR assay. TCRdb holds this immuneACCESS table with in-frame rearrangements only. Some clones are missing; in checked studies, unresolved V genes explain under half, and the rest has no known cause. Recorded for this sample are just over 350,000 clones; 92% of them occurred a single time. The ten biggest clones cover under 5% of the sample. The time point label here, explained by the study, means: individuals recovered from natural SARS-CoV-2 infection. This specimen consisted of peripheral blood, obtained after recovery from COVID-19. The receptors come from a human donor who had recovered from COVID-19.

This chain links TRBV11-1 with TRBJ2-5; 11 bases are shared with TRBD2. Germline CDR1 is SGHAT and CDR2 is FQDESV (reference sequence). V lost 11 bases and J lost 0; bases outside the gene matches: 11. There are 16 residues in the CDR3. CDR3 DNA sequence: TGTGCCTGCACACTAGCGGGGGACGAGTACCAAGAGACCCAGTACTTC. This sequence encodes CACTLAGDEYQETQYF.

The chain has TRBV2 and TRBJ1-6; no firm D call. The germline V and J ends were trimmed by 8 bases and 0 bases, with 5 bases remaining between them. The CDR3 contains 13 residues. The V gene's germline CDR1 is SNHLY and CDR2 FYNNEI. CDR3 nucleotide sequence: TGTGCCAGCGTGAGCTCCTATAATTCACCCCTCCACTTT. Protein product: CASVSSYNSPLHF.

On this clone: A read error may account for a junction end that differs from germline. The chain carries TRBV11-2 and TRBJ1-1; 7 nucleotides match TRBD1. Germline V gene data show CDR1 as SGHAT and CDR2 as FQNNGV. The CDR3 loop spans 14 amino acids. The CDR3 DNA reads TGTGCCAGCAACTTACAGGGGTTAAACACTGAAGCTTTCTTT. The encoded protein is CASNLQGLNTEAFF.

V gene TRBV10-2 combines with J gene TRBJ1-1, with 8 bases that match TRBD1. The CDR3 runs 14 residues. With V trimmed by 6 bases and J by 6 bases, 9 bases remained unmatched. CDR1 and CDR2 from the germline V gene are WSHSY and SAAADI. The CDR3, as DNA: TGCGCCAGCAGGAGACAGGGGATCATGGCTGAAGCTTTCTTT. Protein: CASRRQGIMAEAFF.

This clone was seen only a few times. CDR3 nucleotide sequence: TGTGCCAGCAGTATTAACGGGGGGACCAACTACGAGCAGTACTTC. Protein product: CASSINGGTNYEQYF. This chain links TRBV2 with TRBJ2-7, with 7 bases aligning to TRBD2. From germline, CDR1 is SNHLY and CDR2 FYNNEI. With 5 bases clipped from V and 3 bases from J, the junction kept 10 bases outside the gene matches. This CDR3 has 15 amino acids.

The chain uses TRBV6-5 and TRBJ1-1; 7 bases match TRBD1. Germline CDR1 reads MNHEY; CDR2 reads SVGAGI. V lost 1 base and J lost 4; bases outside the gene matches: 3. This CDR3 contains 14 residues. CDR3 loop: CASSYFHRGTEAFF. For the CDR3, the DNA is TGTGCCAGCAGTTACTTCCACAGGGGCACTGAAGCTTTCTTT.

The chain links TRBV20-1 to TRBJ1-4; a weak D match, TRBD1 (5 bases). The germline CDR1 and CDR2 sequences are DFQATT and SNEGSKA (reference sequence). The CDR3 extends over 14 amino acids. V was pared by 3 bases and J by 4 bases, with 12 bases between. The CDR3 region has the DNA TGCAGTGCTAGTGGGGCAGGGCTTAATGAAAAACTGTTTTTT. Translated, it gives CSASGAGLNEKLFF.

For the CDR3, the DNA is TGTGCCAGCAGTTACACGACTAGCGGGGGGGCTCCGCAGTATTTT. Protein: CASSYTTSGGAPQYF. This chain joins TRBV6-5 and TRBJ2-3; 14 bases are shared with TRBD2. The CDR3 covers 15 residues. Per the germline V gene, CDR1 is MNHEY and CDR2 is SVGAGI. J gave up 10 bases and V 2 bases, and 5 bases lay outside the gene matches.

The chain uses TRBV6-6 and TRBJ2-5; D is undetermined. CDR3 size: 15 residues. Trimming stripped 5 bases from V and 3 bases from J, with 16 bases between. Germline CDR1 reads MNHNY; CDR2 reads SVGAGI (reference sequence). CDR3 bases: TGTGCCAGCAGTCCCTCCCGTCTGGAGAAAGAGACCCAGTACTTC. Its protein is CASSPSRLEKETQYF.

CDR3 sequence: CASSSNRVRVETQYF. The CDR3 DNA follows: TGTGCCAGCAGCTCGAACCGGGTACGAGTAGAGACCCAGTACTTC. This chain links TRBV7-8 with TRBJ2-5; D is unresolved. With 4 bases removed from V and 4 bases from J, the gap between germline ends came to 16 bases. The length of the CDR3 is 15 residues. Per the germline V gene, CDR1 is SGHVS and CDR2 is FQNEAQ.

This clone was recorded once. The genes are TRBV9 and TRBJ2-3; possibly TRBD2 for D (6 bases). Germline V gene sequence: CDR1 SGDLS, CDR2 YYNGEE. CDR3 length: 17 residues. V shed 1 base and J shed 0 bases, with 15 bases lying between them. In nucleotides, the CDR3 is TGTGCCAGCAGCGTACCCGCGGGGCCCTCTAGCACAGATACGCAGTATTTT. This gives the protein CASSVPAGPSSTDTQYF.

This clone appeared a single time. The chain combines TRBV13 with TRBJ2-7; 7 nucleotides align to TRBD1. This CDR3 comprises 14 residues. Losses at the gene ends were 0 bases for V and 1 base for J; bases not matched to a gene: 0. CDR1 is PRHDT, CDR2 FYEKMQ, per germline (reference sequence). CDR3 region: CASSLGRGSYEQYF. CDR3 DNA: TGTGCCAGCAGCTTAGGCAGGGGGTCCTACGAGCAGTACTTC.

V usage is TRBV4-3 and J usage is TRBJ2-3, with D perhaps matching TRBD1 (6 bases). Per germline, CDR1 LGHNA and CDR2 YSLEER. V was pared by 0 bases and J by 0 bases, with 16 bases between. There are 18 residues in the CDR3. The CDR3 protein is CASSQDRIAGASTDTQYF. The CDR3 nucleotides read TGCGCCAGCAGCCAAGATAGGATCGCAGGGGCTAGCACAGATACGCAGTATTTT.

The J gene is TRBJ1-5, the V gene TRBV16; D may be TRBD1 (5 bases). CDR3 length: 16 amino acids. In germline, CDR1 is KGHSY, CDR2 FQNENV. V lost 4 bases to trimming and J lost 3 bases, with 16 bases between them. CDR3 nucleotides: TGTGCCAGCAGCCCCTTTGGGGGAACTTACAATCAGCCCCAGCATTTT. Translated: CASSPFGGTYNQPQHF.

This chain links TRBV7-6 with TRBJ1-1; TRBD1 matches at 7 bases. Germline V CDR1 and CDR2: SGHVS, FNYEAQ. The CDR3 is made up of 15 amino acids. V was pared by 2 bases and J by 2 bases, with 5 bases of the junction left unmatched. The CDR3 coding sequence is TGTGCCAGCAGCTTAACCGGGACAGCTAACACTGAAGCTTTCTTT. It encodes CASSLTGTANTEAFF.

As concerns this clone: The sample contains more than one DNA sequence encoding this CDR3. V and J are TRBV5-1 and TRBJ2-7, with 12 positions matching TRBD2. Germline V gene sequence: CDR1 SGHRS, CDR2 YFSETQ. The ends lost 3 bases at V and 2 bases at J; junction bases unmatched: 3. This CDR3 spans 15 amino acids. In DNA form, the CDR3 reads TGCGCCAGCAGCTCCGGACTAGCGGGACCCTACGAGCAGTACTTC. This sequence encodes CASSSGLAGPYEQYF.

In DNA form, the CDR3 reads TGTGCCAGCAGCCAAGTGAGACAGTCTGAAGCTTTCTTT. Its protein is CASSQVRQSEAFF. The genes are TRBV3-1 (or the pseudogene TRBV3-2) and TRBJ1-1; a possible D gene is TRBD1 (5 bases). CDR3 length equals 13 residues. Germline lookup yields CDR1 LGHDT and CDR2 YNNKEL (reference sequence). The V end was cut by 1 base, the J end by 6 bases, with 9 bases between.

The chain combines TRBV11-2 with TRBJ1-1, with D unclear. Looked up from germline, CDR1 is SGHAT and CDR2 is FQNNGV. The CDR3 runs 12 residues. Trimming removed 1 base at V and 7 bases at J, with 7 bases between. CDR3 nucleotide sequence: TGTGCCAGCAGCTTAGTGGGGATTGAAGCTTTCTTT. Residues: CASSLVGIEAFF.

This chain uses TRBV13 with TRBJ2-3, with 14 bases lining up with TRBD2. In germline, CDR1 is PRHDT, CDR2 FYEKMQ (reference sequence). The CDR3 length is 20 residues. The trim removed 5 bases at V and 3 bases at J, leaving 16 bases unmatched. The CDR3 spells CASSPPTSGGEGFRTDTQYF. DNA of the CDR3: TGTGCCAGCAGCCCACCGACTAGCGGGGGGGAGGGGTTTAGGACAGATACGCAGTATTTT.

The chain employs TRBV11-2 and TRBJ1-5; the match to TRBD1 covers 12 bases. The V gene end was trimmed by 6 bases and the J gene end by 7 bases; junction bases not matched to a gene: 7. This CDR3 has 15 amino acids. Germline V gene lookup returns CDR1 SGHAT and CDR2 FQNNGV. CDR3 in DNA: TGTGCCAGCAGTCCGGGACAGGGGGCCGGGCAGCCCCAGCATTTT. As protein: CASSPGQGAGQPQHF.

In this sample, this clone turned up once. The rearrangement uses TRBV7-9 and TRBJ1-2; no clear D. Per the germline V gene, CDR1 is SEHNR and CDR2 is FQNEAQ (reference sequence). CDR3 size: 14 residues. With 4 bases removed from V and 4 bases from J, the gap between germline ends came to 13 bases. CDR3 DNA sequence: TGTGCCAGCAGCTCCAATCCGGGCCTCTATGGCTACACCTTC. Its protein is CASSSNPGLYGYTF.

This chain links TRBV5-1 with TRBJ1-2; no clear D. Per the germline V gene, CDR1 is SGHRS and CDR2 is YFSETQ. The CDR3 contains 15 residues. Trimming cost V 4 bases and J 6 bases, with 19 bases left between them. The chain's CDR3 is CASSPGGTVKNGYTF. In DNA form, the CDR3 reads TGCGCCAGCAGCCCCGGAGGCACCGTGAAGAATGGCTACACCTTC.

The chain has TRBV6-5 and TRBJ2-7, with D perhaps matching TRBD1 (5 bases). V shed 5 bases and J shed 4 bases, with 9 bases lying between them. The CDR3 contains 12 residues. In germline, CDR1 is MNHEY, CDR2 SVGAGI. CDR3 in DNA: TGTGCCAGCAGTAAGACAGAGTACGAGCAGTACTTC. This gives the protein CASSKTEYEQYF.

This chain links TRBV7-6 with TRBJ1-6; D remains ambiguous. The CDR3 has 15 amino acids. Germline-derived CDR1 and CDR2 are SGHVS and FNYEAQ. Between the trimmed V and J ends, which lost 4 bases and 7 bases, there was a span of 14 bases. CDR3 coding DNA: TGTGCCAGCAGCTCCTCTCAACCTAAAAATTCACCCCTCCACTTT. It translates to CASSSSQPKNSPLHF.

The CDR3 here is CASSQKSGPHSGNTIYF. The CDR3 nucleotides are TGTGCCAGCAGCCAAAAGAGTGGGCCGCACTCTGGAAACACCATATATTTT. This rearrangement joins TRBV14 to TRBJ1-3; D call uncertain. From germline, CDR1 is SGHDN and CDR2 FVKESK. With 2 bases removed from V and 0 bases from J, the gap between germline ends came to 14 bases. This CDR3 region has 17 residues.

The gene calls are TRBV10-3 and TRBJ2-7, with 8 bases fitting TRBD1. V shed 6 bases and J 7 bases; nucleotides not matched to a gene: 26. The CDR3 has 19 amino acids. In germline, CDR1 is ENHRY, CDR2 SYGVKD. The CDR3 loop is CAIRKDRADSTTMDREQYF. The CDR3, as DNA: TGTGCCATCAGGAAGGACAGGGCCGATTCTACTACGATGGATAGGGAGCAGTACTTC.